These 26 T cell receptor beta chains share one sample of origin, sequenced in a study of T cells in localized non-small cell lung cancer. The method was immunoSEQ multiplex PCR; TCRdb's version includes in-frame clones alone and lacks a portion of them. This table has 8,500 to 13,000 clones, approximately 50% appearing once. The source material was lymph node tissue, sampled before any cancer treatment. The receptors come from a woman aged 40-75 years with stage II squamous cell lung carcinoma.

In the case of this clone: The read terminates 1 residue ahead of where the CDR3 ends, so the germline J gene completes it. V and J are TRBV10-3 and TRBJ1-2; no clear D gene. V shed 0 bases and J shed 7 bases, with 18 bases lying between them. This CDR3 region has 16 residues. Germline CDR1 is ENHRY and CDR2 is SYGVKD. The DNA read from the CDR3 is TGTGCCATCAGTGAGTCCATTCGGGGAGGAGTAGGTGGCTACACC. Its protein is CAISESIRGGVGGYT. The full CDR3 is CAISESIRGGVGGYTF.

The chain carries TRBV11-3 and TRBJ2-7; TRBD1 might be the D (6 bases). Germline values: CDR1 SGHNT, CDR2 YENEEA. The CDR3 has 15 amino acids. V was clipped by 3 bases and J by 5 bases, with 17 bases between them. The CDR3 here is CASSFYGQRIDEQYF. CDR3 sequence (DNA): TGTGCCAGCAGCTTTTATGGACAGCGAATTGACGAGCAGTACTTC.

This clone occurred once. This chain's CDR3 is CASSDGNLAYGYTF. The CDR3 DNA sequence: TGCGCCAGCAGTGACGGTAACCTAGCCTATGGCTACACCTTC. The genes are TRBV10-2 and TRBJ1-2; no reliable D call. There are 14 residues in the CDR3. V was pared by 3 bases and J by 4 bases, with 12 bases between. In germline, CDR1 is WSHSY, CDR2 SAAADI.

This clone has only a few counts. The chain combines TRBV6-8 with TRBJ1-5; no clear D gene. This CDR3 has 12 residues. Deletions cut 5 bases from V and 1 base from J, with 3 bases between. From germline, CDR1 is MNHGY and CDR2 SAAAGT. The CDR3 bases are TGTGCCAGCAGTCACAGCAATCAGCCCCAGCATTTT. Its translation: CASSHSNQPQHF.

The CDR3 nucleotides are TGTGCCAGCAGGCGGGGACAGTCCTATGGCTACACCTTC. This gives the protein CASRRGQSYGYTF. The chain links TRBV9 to TRBJ1-2, with 7 bases identical to TRBD1. CDR3 length equals 13 residues. CDR1 is SGDLS, CDR2 YYNGEE, per germline. J lost 4 bases, V lost 5 bases, and 5 bases had no gene match.

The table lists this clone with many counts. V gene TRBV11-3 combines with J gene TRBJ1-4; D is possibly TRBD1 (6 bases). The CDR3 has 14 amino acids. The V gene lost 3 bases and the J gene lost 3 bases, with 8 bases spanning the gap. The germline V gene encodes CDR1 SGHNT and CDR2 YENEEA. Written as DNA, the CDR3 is TGTGCCAGCAGCTTGGAGGGGGCTAATGAAAAACTGTTTTTT. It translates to CASSLEGANEKLFF.

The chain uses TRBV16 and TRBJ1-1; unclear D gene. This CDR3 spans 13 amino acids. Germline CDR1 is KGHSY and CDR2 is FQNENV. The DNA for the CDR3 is TGTGCTAGTAGGAGGGATACTAACACTGAAGCTTTCTTT. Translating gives CASRRDTNTEAFF. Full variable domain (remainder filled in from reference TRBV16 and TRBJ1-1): GEEVAQTPKHLVRGEGQKAKLYCAPIKGHSYVFWYQQVLKNEFKFLISFQNENVFDETGMPKERFSAKCLPNSPCSLEIQATKLEDSAVYFCASRRDTNTEAFFGQGTRLTVV.

The CDR3 here is CAWKFGSVFSYNEQFF. The CDR3 DNA is TGTGCCTGGAAGTTTGGGTCAGTCTTCTCCTACAATGAGCAGTTCTTC. The rearrangement links TRBV30 to TRBJ2-1; D remains unclear. Germline V gives CDR1 GTSNPN, CDR2 SVGIG (reference sequence). The CDR3 runs 16 residues. Between the trimmed V and J ends, which lost 4 bases and 0 bases, there was a span of 16 bases.

CDR3: CASSPGSTYEQYF. In DNA form, the CDR3 reads TGTGCCAGCTCACCGGGCAGCACCTACGAGCAGTACTTC. The chain links TRBV18 to TRBJ2-7; D remains unclear. The V and J ends lost 3 bases and 2 bases respectively, with 8 bases between them. The V gene's germline CDR1 is KGHSH and CDR2 LQKENI. CDR3 length: 13 residues.

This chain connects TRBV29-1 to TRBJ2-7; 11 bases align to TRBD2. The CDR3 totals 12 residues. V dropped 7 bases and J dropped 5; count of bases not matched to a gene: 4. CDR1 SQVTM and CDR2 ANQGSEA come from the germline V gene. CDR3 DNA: TGCAGCGCACTAGCGGGAGTGGACGAGCAGTACTTC. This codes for CSALAGVDEQYF.

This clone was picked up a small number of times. The CDR3 loop is CASTDRAEAFF. CDR3 sequence (DNA): TGTGCCAGTACCGACAGGGCTGAAGCTTTCTTT. This chain uses TRBV19 with TRBJ1-1; 7 bases map to TRBD1. Germline V gene data show CDR1 as LNHDA and CDR2 as SQIVND (reference sequence). With V trimmed by 7 bases and J by 6 bases, 2 bases remained unmatched. The CDR3 consists of 11 residues.

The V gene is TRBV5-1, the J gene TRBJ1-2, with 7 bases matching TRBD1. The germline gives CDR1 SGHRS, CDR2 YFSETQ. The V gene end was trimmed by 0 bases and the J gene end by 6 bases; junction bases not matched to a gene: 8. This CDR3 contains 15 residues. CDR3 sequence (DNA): TGCGCCAGCAGCTTGGGAGACAGGGATAGTGATGGCTACACCTTC. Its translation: CASSLGDRDSDGYTF.

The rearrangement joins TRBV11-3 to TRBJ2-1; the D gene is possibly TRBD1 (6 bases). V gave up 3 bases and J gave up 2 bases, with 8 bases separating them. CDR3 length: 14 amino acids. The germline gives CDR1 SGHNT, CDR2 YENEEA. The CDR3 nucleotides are TGTGCCAGCAGCTTGGGGGCGGCCTACAATGAGCAGTTCTTC. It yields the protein CASSLGAAYNEQFF.

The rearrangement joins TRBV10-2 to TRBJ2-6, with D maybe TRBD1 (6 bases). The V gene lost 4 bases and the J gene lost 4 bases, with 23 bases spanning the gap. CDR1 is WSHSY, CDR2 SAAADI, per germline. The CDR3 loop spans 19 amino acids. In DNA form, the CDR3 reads TGCGCCAGCAGTGGGACAGCGACCCCCGAGTCTGCCGGGGCCAACGTCCTGACTTTC. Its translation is CASSGTATPESAGANVLTF.

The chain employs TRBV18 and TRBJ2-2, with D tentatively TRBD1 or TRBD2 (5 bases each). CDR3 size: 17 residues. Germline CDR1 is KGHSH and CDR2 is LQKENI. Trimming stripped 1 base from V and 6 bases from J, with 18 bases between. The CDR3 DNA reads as TGTGCCAGCTCACCACTTCATTTCCAGGTGGGACCCGGGGAGCTGTTTTTT. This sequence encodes CASSPLHFQVGPGELFF.

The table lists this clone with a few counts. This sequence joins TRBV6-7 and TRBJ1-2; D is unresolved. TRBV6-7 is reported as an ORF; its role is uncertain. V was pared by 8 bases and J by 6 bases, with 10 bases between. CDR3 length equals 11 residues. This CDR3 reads CASVAEDGYTF. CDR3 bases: TGTGCCAGCGTAGCAGAGGATGGCTACACCTTC.

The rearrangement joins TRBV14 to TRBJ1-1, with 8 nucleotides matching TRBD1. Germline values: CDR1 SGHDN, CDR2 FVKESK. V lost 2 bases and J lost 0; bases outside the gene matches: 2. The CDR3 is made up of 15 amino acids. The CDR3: CASSQRTGMNTEAFF. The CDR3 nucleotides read TGTGCCAGCAGCCAACGGACAGGGATGAACACTGAAGCTTTCTTT. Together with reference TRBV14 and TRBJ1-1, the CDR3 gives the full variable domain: EAGVTQFPSHSVIEKGQTVTLRCDPISGHDNLYWYRRVMGKEIKFLLHFVKESKQDESGMPNNRFLAERTGGTYSTLKVQPAELEDSGVYFCASSQRTGMNTEAFFGQGTRLTVV.

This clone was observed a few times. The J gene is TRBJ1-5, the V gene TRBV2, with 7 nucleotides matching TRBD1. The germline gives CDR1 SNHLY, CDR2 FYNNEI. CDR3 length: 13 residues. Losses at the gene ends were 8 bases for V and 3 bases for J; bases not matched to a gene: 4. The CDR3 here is CASGTANNQPQHF. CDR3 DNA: TGTGCCAGCGGGACAGCTAACAATCAGCCCCAGCATTTT.

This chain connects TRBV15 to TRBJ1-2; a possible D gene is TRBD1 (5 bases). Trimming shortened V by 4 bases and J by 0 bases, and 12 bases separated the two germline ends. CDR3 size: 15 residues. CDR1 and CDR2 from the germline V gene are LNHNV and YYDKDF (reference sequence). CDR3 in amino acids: CATSIDSPTNYGYTF. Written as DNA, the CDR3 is TGTGCCACCAGCATAGACAGCCCCACTAACTATGGCTACACCTTC. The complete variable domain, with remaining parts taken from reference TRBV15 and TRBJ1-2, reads DAMVIQNPRYQVTQFGKPVTLSCSQTLNHNVMYWYQQKSSQAPKLLFHYYDKDFNNEADTPDNFQSRRPNTSFCFLDIRSPGLGDTAMYLCATSIDSPTNYGYTFGSGTRLTVV.

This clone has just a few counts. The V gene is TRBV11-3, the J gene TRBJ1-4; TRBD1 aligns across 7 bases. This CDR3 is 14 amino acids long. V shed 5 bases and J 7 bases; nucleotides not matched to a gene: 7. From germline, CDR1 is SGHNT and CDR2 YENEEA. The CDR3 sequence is CASSETGVGEKLFF. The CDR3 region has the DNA TGTGCCAGCAGCGAAACAGGGGTCGGTGAAAAACTGTTTTTT.

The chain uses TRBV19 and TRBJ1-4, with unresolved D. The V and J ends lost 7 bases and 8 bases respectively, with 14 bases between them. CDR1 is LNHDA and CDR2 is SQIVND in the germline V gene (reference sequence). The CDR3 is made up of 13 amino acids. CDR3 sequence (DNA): TGTGCCAGTACAAGGCAGTGGGGAGAAAAACTGTTTTTT. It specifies CASTRQWGEKLFF.

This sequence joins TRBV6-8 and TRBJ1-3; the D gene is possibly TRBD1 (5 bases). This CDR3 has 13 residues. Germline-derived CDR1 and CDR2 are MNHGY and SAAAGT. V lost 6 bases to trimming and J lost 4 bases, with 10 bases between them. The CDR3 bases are TGTGCCAGCAGGCCAGGGTCAGGAAACACCATATATTTT. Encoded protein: CASRPGSGNTIYF.

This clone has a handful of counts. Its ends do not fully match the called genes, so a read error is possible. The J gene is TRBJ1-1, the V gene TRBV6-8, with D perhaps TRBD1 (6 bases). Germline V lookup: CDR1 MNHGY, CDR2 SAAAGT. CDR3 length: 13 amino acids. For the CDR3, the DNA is TGTGCCATCAGTCCACAGGGGAACACTGAAGCTTTCTTT. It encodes CAISPQGNTEAFF.

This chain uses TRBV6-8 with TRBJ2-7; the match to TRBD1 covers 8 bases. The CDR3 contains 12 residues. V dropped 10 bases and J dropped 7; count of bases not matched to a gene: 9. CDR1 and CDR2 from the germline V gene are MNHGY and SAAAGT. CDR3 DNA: TGTGCCATCGGACAGGGTTCGTGGGAGCAGTACTTC. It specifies CAIGQGSWEQYF.

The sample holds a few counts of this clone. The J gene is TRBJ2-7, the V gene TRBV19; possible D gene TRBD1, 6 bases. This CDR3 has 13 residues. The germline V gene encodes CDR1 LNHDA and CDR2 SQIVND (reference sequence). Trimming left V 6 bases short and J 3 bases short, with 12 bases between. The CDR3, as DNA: TGTGCCAGTAGGCTGACAGGAAACTACGAGCAGTACTTC. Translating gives CASRLTGNYEQYF. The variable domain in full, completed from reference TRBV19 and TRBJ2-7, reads DGGITQSPKYLFRKEGQNVTLSCEQNLNHDAMYWYRQDPGQGLRLIYYSQIVNDFQKGDIAEGYSVSREKKESFPLTVTSAQKNPTAFYLCASRLTGNYEQYFGPGTRLTVT.

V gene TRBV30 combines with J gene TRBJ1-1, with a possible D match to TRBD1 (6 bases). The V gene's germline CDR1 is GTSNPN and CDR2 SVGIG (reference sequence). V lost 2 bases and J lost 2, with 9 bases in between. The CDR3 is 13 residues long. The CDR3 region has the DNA TGTGCCTGGAGTCTGGACAGTAACACTGAAGCTTTCTTT. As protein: CAWSLDSNTEAFF.